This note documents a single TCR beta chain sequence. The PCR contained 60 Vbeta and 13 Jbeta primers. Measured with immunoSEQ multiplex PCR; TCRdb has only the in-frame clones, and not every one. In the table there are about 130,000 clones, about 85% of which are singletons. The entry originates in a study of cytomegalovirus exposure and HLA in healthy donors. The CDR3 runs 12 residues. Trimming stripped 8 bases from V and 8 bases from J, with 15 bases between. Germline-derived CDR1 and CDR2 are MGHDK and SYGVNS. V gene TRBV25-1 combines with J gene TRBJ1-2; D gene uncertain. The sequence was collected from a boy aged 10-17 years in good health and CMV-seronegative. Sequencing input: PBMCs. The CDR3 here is CASVGVGEGYTF. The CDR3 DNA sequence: TGTGCCAGCGTCGGAGTGGGAGAGGGCTACACCTTC.